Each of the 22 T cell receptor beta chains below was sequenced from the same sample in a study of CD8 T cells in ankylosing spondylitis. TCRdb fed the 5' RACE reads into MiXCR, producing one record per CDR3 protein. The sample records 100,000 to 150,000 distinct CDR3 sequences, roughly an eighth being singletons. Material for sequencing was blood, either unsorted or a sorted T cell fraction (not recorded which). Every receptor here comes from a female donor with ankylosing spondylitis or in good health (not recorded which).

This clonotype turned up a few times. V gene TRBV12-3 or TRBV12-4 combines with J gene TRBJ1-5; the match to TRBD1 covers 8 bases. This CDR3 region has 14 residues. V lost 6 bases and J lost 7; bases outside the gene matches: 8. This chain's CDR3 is CASRTGAGPQPQHF. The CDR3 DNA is TGTGCCAGCAGGACAGGGGCGGGACCACAGCCCCAGCATTTT.

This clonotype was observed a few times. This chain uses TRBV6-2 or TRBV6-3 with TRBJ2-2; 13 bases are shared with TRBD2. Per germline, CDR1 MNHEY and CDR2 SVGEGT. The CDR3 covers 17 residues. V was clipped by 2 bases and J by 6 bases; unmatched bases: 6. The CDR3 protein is CASSYPIGLAGAGELFF. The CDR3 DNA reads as TGTGCCAGCAGTTACCCGATAGGACTAGCGGGAGCCGGGGAGCTGTTTTTT.

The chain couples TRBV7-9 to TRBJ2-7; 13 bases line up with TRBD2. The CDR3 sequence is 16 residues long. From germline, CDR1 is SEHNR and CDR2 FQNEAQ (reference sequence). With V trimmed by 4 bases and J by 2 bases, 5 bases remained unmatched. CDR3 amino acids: CASSSGLAGFTYEQYF. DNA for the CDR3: TGTGCCAGCAGCTCGGGACTAGCGGGATTTACCTACGAGCAGTACTTC.

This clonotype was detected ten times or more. CDR3: CASSPAARNYGYTF. The DNA of the CDR3 is TGCGCCAGCAGCCCGGCGGCCCGCAACTATGGCTACACCTTC. This sequence joins TRBV5-1 and TRBJ1-2; D gene uncertain. The germline V and J ends were trimmed by 4 bases and 2 bases, with 12 bases remaining between them. CDR1 and CDR2 from the germline V gene are SGHRS and YFSETQ. This CDR3 spans 14 amino acids.

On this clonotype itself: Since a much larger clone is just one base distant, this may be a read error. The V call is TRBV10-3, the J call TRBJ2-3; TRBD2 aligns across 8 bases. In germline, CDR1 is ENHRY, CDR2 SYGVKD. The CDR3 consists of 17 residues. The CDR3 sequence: CAITPGVVAGPTDTRYF. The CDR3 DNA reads TGTGCCATCACTCCCGGCGTGGTAGCGGGGCCCACAGATACGCGGTATTTT.

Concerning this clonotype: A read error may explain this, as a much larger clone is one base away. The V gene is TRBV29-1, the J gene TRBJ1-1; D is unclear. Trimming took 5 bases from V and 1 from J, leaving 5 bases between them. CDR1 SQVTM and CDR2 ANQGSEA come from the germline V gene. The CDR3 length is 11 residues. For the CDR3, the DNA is TGCAGCGTTCGGGCGAACACTGAAGCTTTCTTT. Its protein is CSVRANTEAFF.

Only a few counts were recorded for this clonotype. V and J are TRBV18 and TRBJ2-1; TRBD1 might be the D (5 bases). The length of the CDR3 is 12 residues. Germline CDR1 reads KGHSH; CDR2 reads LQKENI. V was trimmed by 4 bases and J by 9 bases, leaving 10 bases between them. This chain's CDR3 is CASSRQGSEQFF. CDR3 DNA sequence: TGTGCCAGCTCACGCCAGGGTAGTGAGCAGTTCTTC.

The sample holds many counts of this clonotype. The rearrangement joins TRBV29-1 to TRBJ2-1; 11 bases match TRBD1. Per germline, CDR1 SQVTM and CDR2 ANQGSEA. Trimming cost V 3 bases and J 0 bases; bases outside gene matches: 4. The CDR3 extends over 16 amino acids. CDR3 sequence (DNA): TGCAGCGTTGAGCCCGGGACAGGGGGCTCCTACAATGAGCAGTTCTTC. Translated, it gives CSVEPGTGGSYNEQFF.

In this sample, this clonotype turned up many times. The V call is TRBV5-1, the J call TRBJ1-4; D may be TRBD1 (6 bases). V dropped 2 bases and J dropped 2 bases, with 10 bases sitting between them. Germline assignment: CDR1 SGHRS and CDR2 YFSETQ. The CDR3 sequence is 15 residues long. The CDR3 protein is CASSFNRETNEKLFF. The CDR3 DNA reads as TGCGCCAGCAGCTTCAACAGGGAGACTAATGAAAAACTGTTTTTT.

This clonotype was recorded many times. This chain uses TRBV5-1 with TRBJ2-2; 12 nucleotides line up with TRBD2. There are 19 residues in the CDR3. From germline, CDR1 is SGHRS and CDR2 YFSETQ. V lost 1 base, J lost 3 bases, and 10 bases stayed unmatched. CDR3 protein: CASSLSTSGGTTYTGELFF. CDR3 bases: TGCGCCAGCAGCTTGTCCACTAGCGGGGGGACTACTTACACCGGGGAGCTGTTTTTT.

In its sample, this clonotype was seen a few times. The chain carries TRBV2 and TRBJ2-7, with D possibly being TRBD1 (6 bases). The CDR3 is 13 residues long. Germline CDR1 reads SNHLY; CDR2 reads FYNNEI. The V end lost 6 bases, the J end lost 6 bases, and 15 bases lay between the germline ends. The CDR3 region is CASSPQGLGEQYF. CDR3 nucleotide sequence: TGTGCCAGCAGCCCACAGGGATTGGGCGAGCAGTACTTC.

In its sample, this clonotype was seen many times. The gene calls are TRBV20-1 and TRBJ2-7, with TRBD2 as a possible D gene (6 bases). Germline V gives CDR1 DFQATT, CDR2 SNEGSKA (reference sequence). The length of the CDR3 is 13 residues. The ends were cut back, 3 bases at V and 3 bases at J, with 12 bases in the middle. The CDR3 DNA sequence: TGCAGTGCTAGTGTTAGCGGACTCTACGAGCAGTACTTC. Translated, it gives CSASVSGLYEQYF.

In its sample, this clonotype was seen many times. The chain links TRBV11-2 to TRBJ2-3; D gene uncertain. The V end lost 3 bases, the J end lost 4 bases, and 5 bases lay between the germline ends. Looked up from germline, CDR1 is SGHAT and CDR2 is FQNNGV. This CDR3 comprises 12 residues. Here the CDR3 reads CASSFWADTQYF. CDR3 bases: TGTGCCAGCAGCTTTTGGGCAGATACGCAGTATTTT.

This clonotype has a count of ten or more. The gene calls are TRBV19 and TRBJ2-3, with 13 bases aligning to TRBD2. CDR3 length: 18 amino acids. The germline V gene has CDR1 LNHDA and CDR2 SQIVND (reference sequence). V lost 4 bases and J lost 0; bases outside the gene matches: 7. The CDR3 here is CASSTGLAGSESTDTQYF. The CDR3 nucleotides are TGTGCCAGTAGTACGGGACTAGCGGGGTCGGAAAGCACAGATACGCAGTATTTT.

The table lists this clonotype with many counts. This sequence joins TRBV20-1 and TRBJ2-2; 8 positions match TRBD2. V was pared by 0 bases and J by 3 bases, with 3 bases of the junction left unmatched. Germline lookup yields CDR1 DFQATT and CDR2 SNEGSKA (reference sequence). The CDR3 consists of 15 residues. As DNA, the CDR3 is TGCAGTGCTAGAGACCGGGAGGGCCACACCGGGGAGCTGTTTTTT. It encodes CSARDREGHTGELFF.

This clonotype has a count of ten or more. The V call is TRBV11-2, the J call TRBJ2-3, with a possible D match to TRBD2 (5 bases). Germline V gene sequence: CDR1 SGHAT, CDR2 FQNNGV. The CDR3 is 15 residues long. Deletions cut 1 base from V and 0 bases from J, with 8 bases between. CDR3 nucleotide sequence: TGTGCCAGCAGCTTAGCTAGGACTAGCACAGATACGCAGTATTTT. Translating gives CASSLARTSTDTQYF.

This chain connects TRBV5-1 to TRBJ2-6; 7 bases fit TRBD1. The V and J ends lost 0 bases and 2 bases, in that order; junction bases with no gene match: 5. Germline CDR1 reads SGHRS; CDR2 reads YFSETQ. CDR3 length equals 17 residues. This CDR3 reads CASSLGWDSTGANVLTF. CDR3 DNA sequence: TGCGCCAGCAGCTTGGGGTGGGACAGTACTGGGGCCAACGTCCTGACTTTC.

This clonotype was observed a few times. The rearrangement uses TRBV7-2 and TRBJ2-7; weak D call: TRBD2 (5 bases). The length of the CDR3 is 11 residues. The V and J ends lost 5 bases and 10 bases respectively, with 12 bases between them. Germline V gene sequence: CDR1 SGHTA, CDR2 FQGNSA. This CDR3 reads CASSPGGPQYF. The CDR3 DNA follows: TGTGCCAGCAGCCCGGGCGGGCCTCAGTACTTC.

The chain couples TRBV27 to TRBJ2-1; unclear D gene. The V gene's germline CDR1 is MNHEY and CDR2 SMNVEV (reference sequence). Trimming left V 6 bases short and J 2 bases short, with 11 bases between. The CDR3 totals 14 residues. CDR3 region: CASRRDTAYNEQFF. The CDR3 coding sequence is TGTGCCAGCAGACGAGACACTGCCTACAATGAGCAGTTCTTC.

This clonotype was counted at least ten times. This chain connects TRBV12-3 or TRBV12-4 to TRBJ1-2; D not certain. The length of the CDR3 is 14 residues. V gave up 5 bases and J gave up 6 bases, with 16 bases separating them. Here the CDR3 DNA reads TGTGCCAGCAGTCACGCGGACCGTCGGCATGGCTACACCTTC. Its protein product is CASSHADRRHGYTF.

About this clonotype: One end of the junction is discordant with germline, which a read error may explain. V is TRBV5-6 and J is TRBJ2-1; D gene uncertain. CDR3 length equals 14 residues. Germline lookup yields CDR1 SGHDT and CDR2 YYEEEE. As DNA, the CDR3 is TGTGCCAGCAGCTTGGGTCTATTCCTCAATGGGCAGTTCTTC. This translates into CASSLGLFLNGQFF.

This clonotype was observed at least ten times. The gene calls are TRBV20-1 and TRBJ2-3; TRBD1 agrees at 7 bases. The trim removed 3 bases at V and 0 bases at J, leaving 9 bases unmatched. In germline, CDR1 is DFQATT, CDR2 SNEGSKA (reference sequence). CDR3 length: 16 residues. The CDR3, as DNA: TGCAGTGCTAGTCGGAGGACAGGATCTAGCACAGATACGCAGTATTTT. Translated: CSASRRTGSSTDTQYF.